Listed below are T cell receptor beta chains from one sample, sequenced in a study of T cell changes during pregnancy in multiple sclerosis. The table came from immunoSEQ multiplex PCR; TCRdb's copy has only in-frame clones and leaves some out. The repertoire holds some 31,000 clones, roughly nine tenths seen once, with around 6.9% in the top ten. The sequenced sample was CD8+ T cells from peripheral blood mononuclear cells, obtained in the second trimester of pregnancy. The origin of the receptors is a female donor with multiple sclerosis, enrolled in a pregnancy study. The CDR3 runs from the conserved cysteine through the conserved F or W. D genes are given only for firm matches. A clone size is listed for some rows: how often the clone was seen (once, few, many), or a class if it is expanded.

>TRBV4-3|TRBJ1-5|.|.
TGCGCCAGCAGCCAAGACCCCCCGGACGGGGAGAATCAGCCCCAGCATTTT
CASSQDPPDGENQPQHF
>TRBV7-3|TRBJ2-5|.|.
TGTGCCAGCAGCGCGCACGCGGGGCAAGAGACCCAGTACTTC
CASSAHAGQETQYF
>TRBV30|TRBJ2-5|.|TRBD2
TGTGCCCTAGATAGAATAGCGGGAGGTGGAGAGACCCAGTACTTC
CALDRIAGGGETQYF
>TRBV5-5|TRBJ1-1|few|TRBD1
TGTGCCAGCAGCTCCTGGGGACAGGGGGCGACTGAAGCTTTCTTT
CASSSWGQGATEAFF
>TRBV19|TRBJ2-7|.|TRBD2
TGTGCCAGTAGTGCCACTAGCGGGGGTTACGAGCAGTACTTC
CASSATSGGYEQYF
>TRBV27|TRBJ2-1|.|.
TGTGCCAGCAGTTTGGGCAGGGCCCATGAGCAGTTCTTC
CASSLGRAHEQFF
>TRBV27|TRBJ1-2|.|TRBD1
TGTGCCAGCAGCCTGACAGGGTTAGGCTATGGCTACACCTTC
CASSLTGLGYGYTF
>TRBV30|TRBJ2-2|.|TRBD2
TGTGCCTGGAGTCCTAGCGGGAGCGACACCGGGGAGCTGTTTTTT
CAWSPSGSDTGELFF
>TRBV1|TRBJ2-4|.|.
TGCACCAGCAGCCTTAGAGCGCGACGAGCCAAAAACATTCAGTACTTC
CTSSLRARRAKNIQYF
>TRBV2|TRBJ2-3|.|.
TGTGCCAGCAGTGTTACAGGGCCAAGCACAGATACGCAGTATTTT
CASSVTGPSTDTQYF
>TRBV19|TRBJ2-7|.|.
TGTGCCAGTAGTATAGGGGAGGACTACGAGCAGTACTTC
CASSIGEDYEQYF
>TRBV18|TRBJ2-3|.|.
TGTGCCAGCTCACTAGCGCTTAGCACAGATACGCAGTATTTT
CASSLALSTDTQYF
>TRBV7-9|TRBJ1-6|.|.
TGTGCCAGCAGCTTCTGGCAGGATGGATCACCCCTCCACTTT
CASSFWQDGSPLHF
>TRBV30|TRBJ1-2|.|TRBD1
TGTGCCTGGAGTTTGACAGGGGGCGCATCCTATGGCTACACCTTC
CAWSLTGGASYGYTF
>TRBV2|TRBJ2-7|.|.
TGTGCCAGCAGCCCAGGGGCCTTTTCCTACGAGCAGTACTTC
CASSPGAFSYEQYF
>TRBV4-3|TRBJ1-1|.|TRBD1
TGCGCCAGCAGCCAATCAGGGGGCGTTGGGGGGACTGAAGCTTTCTTT
CASSQSGGVGGTEAFF